Listed here are 27 T cell receptor beta chains from one sample, sequenced in a study of blood T cell repertoires in COVID-19. Clones were sequenced by immunoSEQ multiplex PCR, and TCRdb holds only the in-frame ones, with some missing. The sample contains around 76,000 clones, 75% to 90% of which appear only once. Input material: peripheral blood. The receptors stem from an older man with acute or convalescent COVID-19.

The CDR3 here is CASSLGTSDEDTQYF. As DNA, the CDR3 is TGTGCCAGCAGTTTGGGAACTAGCGACGAAGATACGCAGTATTTT. The chain combines TRBV11-3 with TRBJ2-3, with 7 bases fitting TRBD2. Trimming at V came to 6 bases and at J to 5 bases, leaving 11 bases not matched to a gene. This CDR3 has 15 residues. Germline CDR1 and CDR2: SGHNT and YENEEA.

The DNA of the CDR3 is TGTGCCAGCAGTCCGGGCGGGCCGGCAGATACGCAGTATTTT. Translating gives CASSPGGPADTQYF. This chain links TRBV9 with TRBJ2-3; possible D gene TRBD2, 5 bases. The CDR3 consists of 14 residues. Trimming removed 5 bases from V and 4 bases from J, with 14 bases in between. CDR1 and CDR2 (germline): SGDLS, YYNGEE.

The V call is TRBV7-2, the J call TRBJ2-7; a possible D gene is TRBD2 (9 bases). Between the trimmed V and J ends, which lost 5 bases and 2 bases, there was a span of 28 bases. The CDR3 is 19 residues long. Germline lookup yields CDR1 SGHTA and CDR2 FQGNSA. The CDR3 DNA is TGTGCCAGCAGCCAAAGGCCAGGGGGCGAGTCTAGCGGGGCCTACGAGCAGTACTTC. Amino acid sequence: CASSQRPGGESSGAYEQYF.

The V call is TRBV28, the J call TRBJ1-5; D remains unclear. Germline V CDR1 and CDR2: MDHEN, SYDVKM. Trimming pared 6 bases from V and 4 bases from J, leaving 4 bases between. The length of the CDR3 is 11 residues. The CDR3 sequence: CASSTNQPQHF. CDR3 bases: TGTGCCAGCAGCACAAATCAGCCCCAGCATTTT.

The gene calls are TRBV9 and TRBJ2-7; 9 bases map to TRBD2. The CDR3 consists of 14 residues. Germline values: CDR1 SGDLS, CDR2 YYNGEE. V lost 2 bases to trimming and J lost 2 bases; unmatched junction nucleotides: 2. CDR3 sequence reads: CASSVLAGAYEQYF. The CDR3 nucleotides are TGTGCCAGCAGCGTTTTAGCGGGGGCCTACGAGCAGTACTTC.

CDR3 region: CASSQVGLLQGKWPGANVLTF. The CDR3 DNA sequence: TGTGCCAGCAGCCAAGTAGGCCTACTACAGGGTAAATGGCCTGGGGCCAACGTCCTGACTTTC. The chain joins TRBV4-2 to TRBJ2-6; TRBD1 is a possible D gene (6 bases). The CDR3 spans 21 residues. The germline V gene has CDR1 LGHNA and CDR2 YNFKEQ. The V end lost 1 base, the J end lost 2 bases, and 24 bases lay between the germline ends.

The rearrangement links TRBV3-1 (or the pseudogene TRBV3-2) to TRBJ1-3; the D is unclear. V gave up 1 base and J gave up 8 bases, with 9 bases separating them. This CDR3 is built from 13 residues. The V gene's germline CDR1 is LGHDT and CDR2 YNNKEL (reference sequence). DNA for the CDR3: TGTGCCAGCAGCCAAGCTTCGGGAGACACCATATATTTT. Translated: CASSQASGDTIYF.

The V gene is TRBV10-3, the J gene TRBJ2-3; a possible D gene is TRBD2 (6 bases). The V end was cut by 0 bases, the J end by 7 bases, with 17 bases between. CDR1 is ENHRY, CDR2 SYGVKD, per germline. The CDR3 extends over 16 amino acids. Here the CDR3 DNA reads TGTGCCATCAGTGAGTCGACTAGGGCAGGGTCGAATACGCAGTATTTT. It codes for CAISESTRAGSNTQYF.

This chain uses TRBV5-5 with TRBJ2-1; D uncertain. This CDR3 comprises 15 residues. The germline CDR1 and CDR2 sequences are SGHKS and YYEKEE (reference sequence). Trimming took 4 bases from V and 1 from J, leaving 12 bases between them. This chain's CDR3 is CASSRGVGSYNEQFF. The CDR3 DNA reads as TGTGCCAGCAGCCGAGGAGTCGGGTCCTACAATGAGCAGTTCTTC.

The chain uses TRBV5-8 and TRBJ2-3, with D possibly matching TRBD2 (6 bases). The CDR3 extends over 15 amino acids. CDR1 is SGHTS and CDR2 is YDEGEE in the germline V gene. Trimming left V 4 bases short and J 0 bases short, with 12 bases between. This CDR3 reads CASSQDGGSTDTQYF. The CDR3 nucleotides are TGTGCCAGCAGCCAAGACGGGGGAAGCACAGATACGCAGTATTTT.

The V and J genes are TRBV6-5 and TRBJ2-7; 9 nucleotides line up with TRBD2. J gave up 4 bases and V 6 bases, and 7 bases lay outside the gene matches. This CDR3 region has 14 residues. The germline gives CDR1 MNHEY, CDR2 SVGAGI. The CDR3 here is CASRISGRTYEQYF. CDR3 sequence (DNA): TGTGCCAGCAGGATTAGCGGGAGAACGTACGAGCAGTACTTC.

V gene TRBV5-1 combines with J gene TRBJ1-2, with TRBD1 matching over 8 bases. In germline, CDR1 is SGHRS, CDR2 YFSETQ. CDR3 length: 14 residues. The J segment lost 5 bases and the V segment lost 2 bases, leaving 5 bases of the junction unmatched. CDR3 sequence: CASSFGQGRYGYTF. As DNA, the CDR3 is TGCGCCAGCAGCTTCGGACAGGGAAGATATGGCTACACCTTC.

The chain is built from TRBV7-2 and TRBJ2-3, with D perhaps matching TRBD2 (5 bases). Germline loops: CDR1 SGHTA, CDR2 FQGNSA. The CDR3 runs to 16 residues. Deletions cut 1 base from V and 0 bases from J, with 11 bases between. The CDR3 nucleotides read TGTGCCAGCAGCTTAGTCGGCGGGCGGAGCACAGATACGCAGTATTTT. The encoded protein is CASSLVGGRSTDTQYF.

The CDR3 DNA follows: TGTGCCATCAGTGAGCATCATTCCGGGCCCCAGCATTTT. Translation gives CAISEHHSGPQHF. The gene calls are TRBV10-3 and TRBJ1-5; D gene unclear. The V end lost 2 bases, the J end lost 9 bases, and 11 bases lay between the germline ends. Germline V CDR1 and CDR2: ENHRY, SYGVKD. The CDR3 has 13 amino acids.

This rearrangement joins TRBV13 to TRBJ2-1, with D possibly TRBD1 on 5 matching bases. This CDR3 is built from 16 residues. Germline lookup yields CDR1 PRHDT and CDR2 FYEKMQ (reference sequence). The V gene lost 0 bases and the J gene lost 2 bases, with 11 bases spanning the gap. CDR3 protein: CASSLGQVLTYNEQFF. In DNA form, the CDR3 reads TGTGCCAGCAGCTTAGGACAGGTCCTTACCTACAATGAGCAGTTCTTC.

The chain employs TRBV18 and TRBJ1-3; TRBD1 aligns across 7 bases. After removal of 5 bases from V and 1 base from J, the junction contained 5 bases not matched to a gene. CDR1 is KGHSH, CDR2 LQKENI, per germline. There are 15 residues in the CDR3. CDR3 in amino acids: CASSGGQSSGNTIYF. For the CDR3, the DNA is TGTGCCAGCTCAGGGGGACAGTCTTCTGGAAACACCATATATTTT.

V is TRBV6-5 and J is TRBJ1-2, with TRBD1 matching 8 bases. In germline, CDR1 is MNHEY, CDR2 SVGAGI. This CDR3 region has 14 residues. The trim removed 4 bases at V and 7 bases at J, leaving 8 bases unmatched. CDR3 DNA: TGTGCCAGCAGTTCAAACCTAGGACAGGGTGGCTACACCTTC. This sequence encodes CASSSNLGQGGYTF.

The chain combines TRBV19 with TRBJ2-5; 9 bases fit TRBD1. CDR3 length: 14 amino acids. Germline V gene sequence: CDR1 LNHDA, CDR2 SQIVND (reference sequence). Trimming cost V 3 bases and J 3 bases; bases outside gene matches: 2. CDR3 sequence (DNA): TGTGCCAGTAGTATGGACAGGGGAAAAGAGACCCAGTACTTC. Its translation: CASSMDRGKETQYF.

The sample holds one count of this clone. The V call is TRBV6-5, the J call TRBJ2-1, with 13 bases identical to TRBD2. The germline gives CDR1 MNHEY, CDR2 SVGAGI. The V and J ends lost 5 bases and 10 bases, in that order; junction bases with no gene match: 8. The CDR3 runs 15 residues. The CDR3 DNA reads TGTGCCAGCAGTCATACTAGCGGGGGGGCCCGGGAGCAGTTCTTC. Amino acid sequence: CASSHTSGGAREQFF.

This chain joins TRBV19 and TRBJ2-5; D unresolved. V was trimmed by 5 bases and J by 5 bases, leaving 15 bases between them. Looked up from germline, CDR1 is LNHDA and CDR2 is SQIVND (reference sequence). CDR3 length: 14 amino acids. The CDR3 reads CASSSLTLTETQYF. The CDR3 nucleotides are TGTGCCAGTAGTTCATTGACACTCACGGAGACCCAGTACTTC.

The rearrangement links TRBV7-2 to TRBJ1-1, with D possibly TRBD1 on 6 matching bases. Germline CDR1 reads SGHTA; CDR2 reads FQGNSA. V was cut by 4 bases and J by 0 bases, with 12 bases left in between. CDR3 size: 15 residues. The CDR3 reads CASSSHRAMNTEAFF. The CDR3 region has the DNA TGTGCCAGCAGCTCGCACAGGGCAATGAACACTGAAGCTTTCTTT.

The chain recombines TRBV28 with TRBJ2-5; TRBD2 is a possible D gene (6 bases). The V gene's germline CDR1 is MDHEN and CDR2 SYDVKM. Between the trimmed V and J ends, which lost 3 bases and 5 bases, there was a span of 13 bases. The CDR3 covers 14 residues. The CDR3 sequence is CASSFRGAGETQYF. In DNA, the CDR3 is TGTGCCAGCAGTTTCAGAGGGGCGGGGGAGACCCAGTACTTC.

The chain recombines TRBV6-5 with TRBJ2-7, with 8 bases identical to TRBD2. The J segment lost 7 bases and the V segment lost 0 bases, leaving 5 bases of the junction unmatched. There are 14 residues in the CDR3. The germline V gene encodes CDR1 MNHEY and CDR2 SVGAGI. CDR3 bases: TGTGCCAGCAGTTACTCGATTAGCGGGACTGAGCAGTACTTC. It specifies CASSYSISGTEQYF.

V and J are TRBV7-6 and TRBJ2-5; the match to TRBD2 covers 10 bases. This CDR3 spans 16 amino acids. V was clipped by 5 bases and J by 4 bases; unmatched bases: 10. Germline V gives CDR1 SGHVS, CDR2 FNYEAQ. CDR3 sequence: CASSPTGAGGVETQYF. CDR3 DNA sequence: TGTGCCAGCAGCCCCACCGGAGCGGGAGGGGTAGAGACCCAGTACTTC. Drawing the rest from reference TRBV7-6 and TRBJ2-5, the complete variable domain is GAGVSQSPRYKVTKRGQDVALRCDPISGHVSLYWYRQALGQGPEFLTYFNYEAQQDKSGLPNDRFSAERPEGSISTLTIQRTEQRDSAMYRCASSPTGAGGVETQYFGPGTRLLVL.

V and J are TRBV18 and TRBJ1-2, with D possibly being TRBD1 (5 bases). The CDR3 loop spans 13 amino acids. CDR1 is KGHSH, CDR2 LQKENI, per germline. Trimming took 2 bases from V and 5 from J, leaving 9 bases between them. CDR3 bases: TGTGCCAGCTCACCAGCGACAGAATATGGCTACACCTTC. It is translated as CASSPATEYGYTF.

There are a few counts of this clone. The chain combines TRBV6-2 or TRBV6-3 with TRBJ2-2; D might be TRBD2 (6 bases). Germline V gene sequence: CDR1 MNHEY, CDR2 SVGEGT. The CDR3 extends over 16 amino acids. V was pared by 0 bases and J by 3 bases, with 11 bases between. CDR3 DNA sequence: TGTGCCAGCAGTTACTCCGGGACTCGATACACCGGGGAGCTGTTTTTT. Translated: CASSYSGTRYTGELFF.

The gene calls are TRBV6-5 and TRBJ1-4, with D possibly matching TRBD1 (5 bases). The V end was cut by 10 bases, the J end by 2 bases, with 17 bases between. This CDR3 region has 15 residues. Germline CDR1 MNHEY, CDR2 SVGAGI. CDR3 sequence reads: CATLPGEGTNEKLFF. The CDR3, as DNA: TGTGCCACCCTCCCGGGGGAGGGTACTAATGAAAAACTGTTTTTT.